This paragraph reports one T cell receptor (beta chain). Assay: immunoSEQ multiplex PCR; the TCRdb copy retains only in-frame clones and omits some. The repertoire holds roughly 400,000 clones, with about 97% as singletons. This CDR3 spans 10 amino acids. Germline loops: CDR1 DFQATT, CDR2 SNEGSKA (reference sequence). The junction had 2 bases not matched to a gene; V was cut back by 5 bases and J by 12 bases. The entry originates in a study of shared clonotypes between healthy human individuals. Sequencing was done on a sample of memory CD8+ T cells sorted from blood. Subset meaning: CD45RO+ cells pooled with CCR7-negative TemRA cells. The gene calls are TRBV20-1 and TRBJ2-1; 9 nucleotides line up with TRBD2. This TCR was recovered from a man aged 25-45 years in good health. CDR3 DNA: TGCAGTGCTGTTAGCGGGGGGCAGTTCTTC. Protein sequence: CSAVSGGQFF.